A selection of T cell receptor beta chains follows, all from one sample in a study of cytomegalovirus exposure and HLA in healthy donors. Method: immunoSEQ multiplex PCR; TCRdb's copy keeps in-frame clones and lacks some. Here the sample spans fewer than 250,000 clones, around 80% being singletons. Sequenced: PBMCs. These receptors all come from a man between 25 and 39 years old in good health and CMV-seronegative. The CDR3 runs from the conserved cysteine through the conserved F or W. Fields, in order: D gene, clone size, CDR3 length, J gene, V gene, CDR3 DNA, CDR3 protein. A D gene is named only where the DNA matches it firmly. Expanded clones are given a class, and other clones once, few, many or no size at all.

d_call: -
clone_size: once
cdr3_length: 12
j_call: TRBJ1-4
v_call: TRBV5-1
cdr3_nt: TGCGCCAGCAGCTTGGAGGGGAAAGGACTGTTTTTT
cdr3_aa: CASSLEGKGLFF

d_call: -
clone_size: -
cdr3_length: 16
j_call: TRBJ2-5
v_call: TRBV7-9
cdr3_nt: TGTTCCAGCAGTTTCCTTCGGGGGGCCCAAGCAGAGACCCAGTACTTC
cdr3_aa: CSSSFLRGAQAETQYF

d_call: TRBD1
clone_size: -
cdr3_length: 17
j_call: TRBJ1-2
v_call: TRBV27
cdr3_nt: TGTGCCAGCAGTATCACAGGGGCCCAAGCAATTAACTATGGCTACACCTTC
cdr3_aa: CASSITGAQAINYGYTF

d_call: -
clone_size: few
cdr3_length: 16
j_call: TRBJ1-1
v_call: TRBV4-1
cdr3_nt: TGCGCCAGCAGCCAAGAAGCTCGAGTCGGGAACACTGAAGCTTTCTTT
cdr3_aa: CASSQEARVGNTEAFF

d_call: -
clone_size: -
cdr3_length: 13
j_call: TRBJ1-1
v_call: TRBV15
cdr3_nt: TGTGCCACCAGCAACGGGGGGAGAACTGAAGCTTTCTTT
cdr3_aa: CATSNGGRTEAFF

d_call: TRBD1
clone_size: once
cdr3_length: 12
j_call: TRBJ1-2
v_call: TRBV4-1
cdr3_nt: TGCGCCAGCAGCCCGTACAGGGGCGGCTACACCTTC
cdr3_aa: CASSPYRGGYTF

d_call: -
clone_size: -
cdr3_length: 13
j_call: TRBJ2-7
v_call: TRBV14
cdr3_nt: TGTGCCAGCAGCCAAGATGGGAGTCCTTTAGTGTACTTC
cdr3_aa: CASSQDGSPLVYF

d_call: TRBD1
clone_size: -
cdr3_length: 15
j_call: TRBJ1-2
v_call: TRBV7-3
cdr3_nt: TGTGCCAGCAGCTTAACGGGACAGGGATCGTATGGCTACACCTTC
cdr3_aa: CASSLTGQGSYGYTF

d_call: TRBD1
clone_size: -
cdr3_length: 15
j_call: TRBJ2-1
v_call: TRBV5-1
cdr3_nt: TGCGCCACCTGCCCTGGGACAGGGATAGTCAATGAGCAGTTCTTC
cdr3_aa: CATCPGTGIVNEQFF

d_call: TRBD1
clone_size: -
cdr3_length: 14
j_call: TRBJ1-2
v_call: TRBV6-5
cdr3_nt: TGTGCCAGCAGCCCAGGGGGCGACGGCTATGGCTACACCTTC
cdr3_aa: CASSPGGDGYGYTF

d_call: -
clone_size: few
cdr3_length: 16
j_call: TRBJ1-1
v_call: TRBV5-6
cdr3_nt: TGTGCCAGCAACTGGTATACGGACACCTCGAACACTGAAGCTTTCTTT
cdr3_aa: CASNWYTDTSNTEAFF

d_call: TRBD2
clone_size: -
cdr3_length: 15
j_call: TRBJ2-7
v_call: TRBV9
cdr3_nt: TGTGCCAGCAGCGTAGGGGCTAGCGGGGGGTACGAGCAGTACTTC
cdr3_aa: CASSVGASGGYEQYF

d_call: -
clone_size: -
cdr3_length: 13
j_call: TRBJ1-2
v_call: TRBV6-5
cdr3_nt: TGTGCCAGCAGTTACCCTGACGGGTATGACTACACCTTC
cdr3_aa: CASSYPDGYDYTF

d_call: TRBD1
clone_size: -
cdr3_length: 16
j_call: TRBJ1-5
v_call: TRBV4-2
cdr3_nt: TGTGCCAGCAGCCAAGATTCGCAGGGGGTAAGTCAGCCCCAGCATTTT
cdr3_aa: CASSQDSQGVSQPQHF

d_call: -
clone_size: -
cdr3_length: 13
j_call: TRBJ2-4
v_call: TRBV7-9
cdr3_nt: TGTGCCGTCGGAGGGGAAGCCAAAAACATTCAGTACTTC
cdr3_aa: CAVGGEAKNIQYF

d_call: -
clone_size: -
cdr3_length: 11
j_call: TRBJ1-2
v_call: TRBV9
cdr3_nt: TGTGCCAGCACCAATACGGGGGGCTACACCTTC
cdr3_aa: CASTNTGGYTF

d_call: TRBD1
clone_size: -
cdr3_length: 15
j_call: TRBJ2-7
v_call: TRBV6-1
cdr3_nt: TGTGCCAGCAGTGTCCAGGTGGACAGGTTTTACGAGCAGTACTTC
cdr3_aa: CASSVQVDRFYEQYF

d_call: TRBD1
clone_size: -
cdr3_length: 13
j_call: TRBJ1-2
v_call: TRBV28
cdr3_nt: TGTGCCAGTCGGACAGGGGGCAATTATGGCTACACCTTC
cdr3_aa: CASRTGGNYGYTF

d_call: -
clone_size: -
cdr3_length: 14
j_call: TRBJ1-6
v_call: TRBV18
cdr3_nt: TGTGCCAGCTCACCGGACACCAATAATTCACCCCTCCACTTT
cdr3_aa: CASSPDTNNSPLHF

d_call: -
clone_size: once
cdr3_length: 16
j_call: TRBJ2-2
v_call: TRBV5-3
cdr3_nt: TGTGCCAGAAGCTTGAAAGGGAAAACAGGGTCCGGGGAGCTGTTTTTT
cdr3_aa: CARSLKGKTGSGELFF

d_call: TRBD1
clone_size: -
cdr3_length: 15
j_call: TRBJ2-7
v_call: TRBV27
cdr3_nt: TGTGCCAGCAGCGATTATGCAGGGGGCGGCTACGAGCAGTACTTC
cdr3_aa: CASSDYAGGGYEQYF

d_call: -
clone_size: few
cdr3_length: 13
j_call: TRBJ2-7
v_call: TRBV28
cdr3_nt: TGTGCCAGCAGTTTAAGGGGTTCCTACGAGCAGTACTTC
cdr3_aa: CASSLRGSYEQYF

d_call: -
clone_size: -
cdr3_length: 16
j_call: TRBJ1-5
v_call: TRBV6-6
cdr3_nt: TGTGCCAGCAGTTATCTCGTTGTGGGGCCCCGTCAGCCCCAGCATTTT
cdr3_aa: CASSYLVVGPRQPQHF

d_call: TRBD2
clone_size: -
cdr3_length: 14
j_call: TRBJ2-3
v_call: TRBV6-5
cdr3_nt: TGTGCCAGCAGTCCGGGACTAGCTACAGATACGCAGTATTTT
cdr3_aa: CASSPGLATDTQYF

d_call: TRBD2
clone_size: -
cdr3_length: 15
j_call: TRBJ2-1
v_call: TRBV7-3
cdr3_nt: TGTGCCAGCAGCCCTAGCGGGGGGGCCTACAATGAGCAGTTCTTC
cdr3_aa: CASSPSGGAYNEQFF

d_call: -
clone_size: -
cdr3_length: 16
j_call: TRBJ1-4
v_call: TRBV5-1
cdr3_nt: TGCGCCAGCAGCCGCCGCGGACCGGAGGCGGATGAAAAACTGTTTTTT
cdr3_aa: CASSRRGPEADEKLFF

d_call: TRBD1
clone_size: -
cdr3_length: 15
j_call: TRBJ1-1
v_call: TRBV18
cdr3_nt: TGTGCCAGCTCACCAGGTCCAGGGGGCAACACTGAAGCTTTCTTT
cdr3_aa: CASSPGPGGNTEAFF

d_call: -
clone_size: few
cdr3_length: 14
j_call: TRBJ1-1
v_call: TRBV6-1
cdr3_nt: TGTGCCAGCAGTTATAGGAGGGTCCCTACTGAAGCTTTCTTT
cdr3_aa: CASSYRRVPTEAFF

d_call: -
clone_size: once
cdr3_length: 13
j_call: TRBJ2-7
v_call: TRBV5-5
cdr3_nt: TGTGCCAGCAGCTTGCAGGGTGGCTACGAGCAGTACTTC
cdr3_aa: CASSLQGGYEQYF

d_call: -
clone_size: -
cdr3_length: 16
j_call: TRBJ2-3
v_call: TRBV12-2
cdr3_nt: TGTGCAAGTCGCTTAGTGGAGTGTTGCCGCACAGATACGCAGTATTTT
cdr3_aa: CASRLVECCRTDTQYF

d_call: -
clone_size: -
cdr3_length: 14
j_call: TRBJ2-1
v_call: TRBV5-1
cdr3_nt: TGCGCCAGCAGCTTGGTCGAGAGCAACAATGAGCAGTTCTTC
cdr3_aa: CASSLVESNNEQFF

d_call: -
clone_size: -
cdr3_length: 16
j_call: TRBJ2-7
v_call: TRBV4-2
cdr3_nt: TGTGCCAGCAGCCAAGAGAAAGGGACTCCCTCCTACGAGCAGTACTTC
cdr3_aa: CASSQEKGTPSYEQYF

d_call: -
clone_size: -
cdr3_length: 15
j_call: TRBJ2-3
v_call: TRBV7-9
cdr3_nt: TGTGCCGGCGAAGCCCGGAGCGGTCCCTCGAGGCGGCAGTATTTT
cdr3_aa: CAGEARSGPSRRQYF

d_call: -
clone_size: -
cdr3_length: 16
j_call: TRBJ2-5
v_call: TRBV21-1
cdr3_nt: TGTGCCAGCAGCAACCGGGGGACAGCCTCCCCGCAGACCCAGTACTTC
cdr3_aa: CASSNRGTASPQTQYF

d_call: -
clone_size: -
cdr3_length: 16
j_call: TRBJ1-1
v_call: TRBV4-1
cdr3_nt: TGCGCCAGCAGCCACCATCCCGGAACAGGGAACACTGAAGCCTTCTTT
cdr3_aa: CASSHHPGTGNTEAFF

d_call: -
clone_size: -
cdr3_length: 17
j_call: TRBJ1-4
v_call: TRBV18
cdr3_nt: TGTGCCAGCTCCCTTAGACAGGAGTTGGAGGTGAATGAAAAACTGTTTTTT
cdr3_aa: CASSLRQELEVNEKLFF

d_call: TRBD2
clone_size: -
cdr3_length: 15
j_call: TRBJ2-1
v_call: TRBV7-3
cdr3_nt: TGTGCCAGCAGCCCTGGGGTAGCGGGGGGAAATGAGCAGTTCTTC
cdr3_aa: CASSPGVAGGNEQFF

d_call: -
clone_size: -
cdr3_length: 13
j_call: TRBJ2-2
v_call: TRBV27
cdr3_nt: TGTGCCAGCCCTAAACCGAACACCGGGGAGCTGTTTTTT
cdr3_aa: CASPKPNTGELFF

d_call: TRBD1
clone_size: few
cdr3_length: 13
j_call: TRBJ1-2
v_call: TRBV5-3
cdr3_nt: TGTGCCAGAAACCGACAGGGGGCGTATGGCTACACCTTC
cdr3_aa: CARNRQGAYGYTF

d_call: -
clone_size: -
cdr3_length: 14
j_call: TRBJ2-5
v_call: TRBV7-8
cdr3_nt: TGTGCCAGCAGCTTAGGGACAGCCCAAGAGACCCAGTACTTC
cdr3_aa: CASSLGTAQETQYF

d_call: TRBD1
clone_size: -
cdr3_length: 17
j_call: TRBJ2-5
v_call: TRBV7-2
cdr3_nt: TGTGCCAGCAGCTACCTAGGCCGGACAGGAGCCCAAGAGACCCAGTACTTC
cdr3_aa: CASSYLGRTGAQETQYF

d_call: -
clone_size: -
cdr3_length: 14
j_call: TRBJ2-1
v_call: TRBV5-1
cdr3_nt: TGCGCCAGCAGCTTTCGAGCGGAATACAATGAGCAGTTCTTC
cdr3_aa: CASSFRAEYNEQFF

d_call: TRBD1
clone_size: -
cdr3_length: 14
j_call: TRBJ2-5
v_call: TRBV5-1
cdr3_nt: TGCGCCAGCAGCCCCACAGGGGTTCAAGAGACCCAGTACTTC
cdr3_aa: CASSPTGVQETQYF

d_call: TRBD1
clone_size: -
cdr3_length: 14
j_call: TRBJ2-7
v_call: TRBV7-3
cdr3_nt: TGTGCCAGCAGCTTAGGGCAGGGGGCAAATGAGCAGTACTTC
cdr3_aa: CASSLGQGANEQYF

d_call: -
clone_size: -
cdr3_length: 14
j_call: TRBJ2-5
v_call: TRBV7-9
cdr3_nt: TGTGCCAGCAGCTTAGGGGGGGACTGGCAGACCCAGTACTTC
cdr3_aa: CASSLGGDWQTQYF

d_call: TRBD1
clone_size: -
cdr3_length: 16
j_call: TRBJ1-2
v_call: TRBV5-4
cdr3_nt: TGTGCCAGCAGCCCTAATTCCCTGACAGGGGGTAGAGGCTACACCTTC
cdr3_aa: CASSPNSLTGGRGYTF

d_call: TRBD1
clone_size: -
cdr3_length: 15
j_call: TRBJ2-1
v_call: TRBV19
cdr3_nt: TGTGCCAGTACGGGACCCGGACAGGGGAAAAATGAGCAGTTCTTC
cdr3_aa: CASTGPGQGKNEQFF

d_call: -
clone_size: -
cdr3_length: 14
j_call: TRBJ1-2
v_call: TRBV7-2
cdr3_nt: TGTGCCAGCAGCATAACGACAGCCGGATGGGGCTACACCTTC
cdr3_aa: CASSITTAGWGYTF

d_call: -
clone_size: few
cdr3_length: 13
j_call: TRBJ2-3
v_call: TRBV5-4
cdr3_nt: TGTGCCAGCAGCTTTAGCGGCCCAGATACGCAGTATTTT
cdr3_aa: CASSFSGPDTQYF

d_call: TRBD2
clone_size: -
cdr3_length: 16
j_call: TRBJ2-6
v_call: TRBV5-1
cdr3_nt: TGCGCCAGCAGCTTGAGCGGGAGCTCTGGGGCCAACGTCCTGACTTTC
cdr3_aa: CASSLSGSSGANVLTF

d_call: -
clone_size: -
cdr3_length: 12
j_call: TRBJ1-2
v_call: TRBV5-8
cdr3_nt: TGTGCCAGCAGCTTGGGACAGGCTGGCTACACCTTC
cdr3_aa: CASSLGQAGYTF